The 10 T cell receptor beta chains below come from one sample, sequenced in a study of control samples from healthy donors and cancer patients. Sequencing was performed with immunoSEQ multiplex PCR; in TCRdb, only in-frame clones are kept and a portion is missing. The sample comprises 130,000 to 150,000 clones, approximately 92% of which are singletons, and roughly 3.2% rests with the top ten. What was sequenced was blood. The receptors derive from a man aged 25 to 45 in good health.

CDR3 region: CATSRVLEGSYEQYF. CDR3 DNA: TGTGCCACCAGCAGAGTCCTTGAGGGGTCCTACGAGCAGTACTTC. V usage is TRBV15 and J usage is TRBJ2-7; D tentatively fits TRBD1 or TRBD2 (5 bases each). The V end was cut by 1 base, the J end by 1 base, with 11 bases between. Germline-derived CDR1 and CDR2 are LNHNV and YYDKDF (reference sequence). This CDR3 spans 15 amino acids.

The J gene is TRBJ1-4, the V gene TRBV28, with D possibly being TRBD1 (6 bases). V was shortened by 6 bases and J by 3 bases, with 11 bases between the two germline ends. From germline, CDR1 is MDHEN and CDR2 SYDVKM. The CDR3 totals 14 residues. The CDR3: CASRLWGPNEKLFF. For the CDR3, the DNA is TGTGCCAGCAGGCTCTGGGGGCCTAATGAAAAACTGTTTTTT. The variable domain in full, completed from reference TRBV28 and TRBJ1-4, reads DVKVTQSSRYLVKRTGEKVFLECVQDMDHENMFWYRQDPGLGLRLIYFSYDVKMKEKGDIPEGYSVSREKKERFSLILESASTNQTSMYLCASRLWGPNEKLFFGSGTQLSVL.

The V and J genes are TRBV12-3 or TRBV12-4 and TRBJ1-5; possibly TRBD1 for D (6 bases). Trimming left V 6 bases short and J 6 bases short, with 12 bases between. This CDR3 region has 13 residues. As DNA, the CDR3 is TGTGCCAGCAGCTTACAGGGTGGTCAGCCCCAGCATTTT. Translated: CASSLQGGQPQHF.

This chain joins TRBV2 and TRBJ1-2; maybe TRBD1 (6 bases). This CDR3 has 13 residues. Germline values: CDR1 SNHLY, CDR2 FYNNEI. The ends were cut back, 2 bases at V and 8 bases at J, with 12 bases in the middle. CDR3 DNA sequence: TGTGCCAGCAGTGAATCTCGCGGACAGGGCTACACCTTC. Residues: CASSESRGQGYTF.

The chain combines TRBV2 with TRBJ2-3; 12 bases agree with TRBD1. V lost 4 bases, J lost 0 bases, and 8 bases stayed unmatched. The CDR3 consists of 18 residues. Germline V lookup: CDR1 SNHLY, CDR2 FYNNEI. Written as DNA, the CDR3 is TGTGCCAGCAGTGTTCCGGGACAGGGGGCTCTAAGCACAGATACGCAGTATTTT. Translating it yields CASSVPGQGALSTDTQYF. The variable domain in full, with the rest retrieved from reference TRBV2 and TRBJ2-3, is EPEVTQTPSHQVTQMGQEVILRCVPISNHLYFYWYRQILGQKVEFLVSFYNNEISEKSEIFDDQFSVERPDGSNFTLKIRSTKLEDSAMYFCASSVPGQGALSTDTQYFGPGTRLTVL.

V usage is TRBV10-3 and J usage is TRBJ1-2; TRBD1 matches 9 bases. CDR3 length: 15 amino acids. The ends lost 6 bases at V and 6 bases at J; junction bases unmatched: 11. CDR1 is ENHRY and CDR2 is SYGVKD in the germline V gene. In nucleotides, the CDR3 is TGTGCCATCAGGACCGGGACAGGGCCAAGGGATGGCTACACCTTC. Its protein product is CAIRTGTGPRDGYTF.

A single count supports this clone. In nucleotides, the CDR3 is TGTGCCAGCAGCTTGAGCGGGGGGGCCTCCTACGAGCAGTACTTC. This encodes CASSLSGGASYEQYF. This sequence joins TRBV11-2 and TRBJ2-7, with 10 bases that match TRBD2. Germline loops: CDR1 SGHAT, CDR2 FQNNGV. V shed 3 bases, J shed 0 bases, and the junction held 2 bases outside the gene matches. The length of the CDR3 is 15 residues.

The chain uses TRBV5-4 and TRBJ2-3; D remains ambiguous. This CDR3 has 14 residues. Per germline, CDR1 SGHNT and CDR2 YYREEE (reference sequence). Trimming pared 4 bases from V and 2 bases from J, leaving 11 bases between. The CDR3 region is CASSPSTFTDTQYF. The CDR3, as DNA: TGTGCCAGCAGCCCCTCAACCTTCACAGATACGCAGTATTTT.

The chain combines TRBV7-2 with TRBJ2-5, with no clear D. V was clipped by 4 bases and J by 5 bases, with 14 bases between them. CDR1 is SGHTA and CDR2 is FQGNSA in the germline V gene. The CDR3 consists of 14 residues. This CDR3 reads CASSSDLLGETQYF. CDR3 nucleotides: TGTGCCAGCAGCTCGGACCTTCTGGGGGAGACCCAGTACTTC. Filled out from reference TRBV7-2 and TRBJ2-5, the complete variable domain reads GAGVSQSPSNKVTEKGKDVELRCDPISGHTALYWYRQSLGQGLEFLIYFQGNSAPDKSGLPSDRFSAERTGGSVSTLTIQRTQQEDSAVYLCASSSDLLGETQYFGPGTRLLVL.

The chain combines TRBV2 with TRBJ2-7; 13 nucleotides match TRBD2. The junction had 7 bases not matched to a gene; V was cut back by 7 bases and J by 1 base. Germline V gives CDR1 SNHLY, CDR2 FYNNEI. CDR3 length equals 16 residues. The CDR3 reads CASTLWGLAGSYEQYF. In DNA, the CDR3 is TGTGCCAGCACCCTCTGGGGACTAGCGGGGTCCTACGAGCAGTACTTC.